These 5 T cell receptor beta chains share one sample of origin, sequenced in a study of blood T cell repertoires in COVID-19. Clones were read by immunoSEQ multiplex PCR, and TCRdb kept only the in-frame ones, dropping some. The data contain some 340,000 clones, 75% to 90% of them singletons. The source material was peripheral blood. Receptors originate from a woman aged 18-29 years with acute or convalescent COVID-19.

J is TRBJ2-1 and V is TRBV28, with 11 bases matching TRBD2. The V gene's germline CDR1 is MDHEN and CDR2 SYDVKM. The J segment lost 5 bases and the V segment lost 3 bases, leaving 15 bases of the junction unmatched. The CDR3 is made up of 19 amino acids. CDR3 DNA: TGTGCCAGCAGTTTTTTTACAACTGGAATAGCGGGGGGGAACAATGAGCAGTTCTTC. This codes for CASSFFTTGIAGGNNEQFF.

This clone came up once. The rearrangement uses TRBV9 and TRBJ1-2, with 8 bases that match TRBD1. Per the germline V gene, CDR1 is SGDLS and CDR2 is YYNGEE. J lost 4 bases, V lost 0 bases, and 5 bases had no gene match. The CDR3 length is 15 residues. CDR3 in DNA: TGTGCCAGCAGCGTAGGCCAGGGGGCACCCTATGGCTACACCTTC. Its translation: CASSVGQGAPYGYTF. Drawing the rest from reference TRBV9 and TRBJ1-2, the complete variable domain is DSGVTQTPKHLITATGQRVTLRCSPRSGDLSVYWYQQSLDQGLQFLIQYYNGEERAKGNILERFSAQQFPDLHSELNLSSLELGDSALYFCASSVGQGAPYGYTFGSGTRLTVV.

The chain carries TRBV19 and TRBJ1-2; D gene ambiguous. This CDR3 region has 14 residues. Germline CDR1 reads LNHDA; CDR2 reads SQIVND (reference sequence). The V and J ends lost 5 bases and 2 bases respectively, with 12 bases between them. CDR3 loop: CASSPAESNYGYTF. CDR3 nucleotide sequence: TGTGCCAGTAGTCCCGCGGAATCAAACTATGGCTACACCTTC.

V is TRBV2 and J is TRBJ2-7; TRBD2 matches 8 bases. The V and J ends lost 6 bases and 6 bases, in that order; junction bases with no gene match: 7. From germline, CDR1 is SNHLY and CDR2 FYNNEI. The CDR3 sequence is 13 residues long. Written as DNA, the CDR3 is TGTGCCAGCAGGGTGGACAGCGGGGGCGAGCAGTACTTC. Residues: CASRVDSGGEQYF.

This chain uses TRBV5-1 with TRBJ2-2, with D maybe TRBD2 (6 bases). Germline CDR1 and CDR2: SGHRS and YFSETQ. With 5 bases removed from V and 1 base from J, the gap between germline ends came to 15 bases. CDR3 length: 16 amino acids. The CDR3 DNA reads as TGCGCCAGCAGTTTGAGACTAGTGGGGAACACCGGGGAGCTGTTTTTT. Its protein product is CASSLRLVGNTGELFF.